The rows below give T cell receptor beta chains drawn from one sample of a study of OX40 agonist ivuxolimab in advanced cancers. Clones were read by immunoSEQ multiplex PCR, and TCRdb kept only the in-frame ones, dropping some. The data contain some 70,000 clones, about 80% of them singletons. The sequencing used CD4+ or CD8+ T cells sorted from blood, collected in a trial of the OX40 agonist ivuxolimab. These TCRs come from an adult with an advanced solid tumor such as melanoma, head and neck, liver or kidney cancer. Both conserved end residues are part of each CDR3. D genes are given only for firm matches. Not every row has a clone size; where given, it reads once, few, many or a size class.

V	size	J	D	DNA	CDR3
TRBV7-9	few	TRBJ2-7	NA	TGTGCCAGCTCCAAGGACGGAGGACACCCCGAGCAGTACTTC	CASSKDGGHPEQYF
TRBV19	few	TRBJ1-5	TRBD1	TGTGCCAGTAGTATCAAGACCAGGGGGCCCTCGAATCAGCCCCAGCATTTT	CASSIKTRGPSNQPQHF
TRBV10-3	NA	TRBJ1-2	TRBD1	TGTGCCATCATTGGGACAGGGAAAGACTATGGCTACACCTTC	CAIIGTGKDYGYTF
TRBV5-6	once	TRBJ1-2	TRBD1	TGTGCCAGCAGCTTGGAAGGGACAGGGGGCGACTATGGCTACACCTTC	CASSLEGTGGDYGYTF
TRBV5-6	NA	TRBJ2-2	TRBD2	TGTGCCAGCAGCTTGCTAGCGGGGGGTAGTATGAGGGCCGGGGAGCTGTTTTTT	CASSLLAGGSMRAGELFF
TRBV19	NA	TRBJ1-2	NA	TGTGCCAGTAGTATAGGGACAGCTGGCTACACCTTC	CASSIGTAGYTF
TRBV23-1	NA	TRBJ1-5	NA	TGCGCCAGCAGTCAACGTCCCAGTCGGACGTTCCGGTGTCAGCCCCAGCATTTT	CASSQRPSRTFRCQPQHF
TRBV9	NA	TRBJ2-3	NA	TGTGCCAGCAGCGTAGGCGGGGTCACAGATACGCAGTATTTT	CASSVGGVTDTQYF
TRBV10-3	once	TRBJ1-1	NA	TGTGCCACAGGGACCAAACAAAACACTGAAGCTTTCTTT	CATGTKQNTEAFF
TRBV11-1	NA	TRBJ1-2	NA	TGTGCCAGCAGCACCCGGACAGAAAACTATGGCTACACCTTC	CASSTRTENYGYTF
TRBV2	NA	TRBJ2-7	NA	TGTGCCAGCAGTCAAAAATCCTTTGGGGGGGAGCAGTACTTC	CASSQKSFGGEQYF
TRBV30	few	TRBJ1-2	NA	TGTGCCTGGAGTGTATTAGCAGACGGCTACACCTTC	CAWSVLADGYTF
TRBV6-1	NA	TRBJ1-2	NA	TGTGCCAGCAGGACAGGAGATTGGGGCTACACCTTC	CASRTGDWGYTF
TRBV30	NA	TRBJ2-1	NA	TGTGCCTGGAGTGTACTGAACAATGAGCAGTTCTTC	CAWSVLNNEQFF
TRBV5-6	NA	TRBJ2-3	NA	TGTGCCAGCAGCTTGGGACAGCTAGATACGCAGTATTTT	CASSLGQLDTQYF
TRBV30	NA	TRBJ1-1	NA	TGTGCCTGGAGTGGGGGGGACTACACTGAAGCTTTCTTT	CAWSGGDYTEAFF
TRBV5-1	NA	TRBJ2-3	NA	TGCGCCAGCAGCTTACAGAGCTCTAGCACAGATACGCAGTATTTT	CASSLQSSSTDTQYF
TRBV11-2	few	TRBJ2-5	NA	TGTGCCAGCAGTCTTAGAGGACTGCAACAGGTGGAGACCCAGTACTTC	CASSLRGLQQVETQYF
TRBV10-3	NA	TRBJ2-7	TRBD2	TGTGCCATCAGTGAGCCGGGACTAGCGGGGGTAGAGCAGTACTTC	CAISEPGLAGVEQYF
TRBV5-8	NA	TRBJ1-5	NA	TGTGCCAGCAGTGATCGGGACACCCACAATCAGCCCCAGCATTTT	CASSDRDTHNQPQHF
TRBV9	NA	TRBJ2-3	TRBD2	TGTGCCAGCAGCGTAGAGCTAGCGGGGGGGTTAGACACAGATACGCAGTATTTT	CASSVELAGGLDTDTQYF
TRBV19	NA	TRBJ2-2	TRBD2	TGTGCCAGTAGTCGGACTAGCGGGGTCGGGGAGCTGTTTTTT	CASSRTSGVGELFF
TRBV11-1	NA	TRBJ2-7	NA	TGTGCCAGCAGCTTACAGGGCTCCTACGAGCAGTACTTC	CASSLQGSYEQYF
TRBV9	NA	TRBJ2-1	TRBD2	TGTGCCAGCGAAGGGCTAGCGGGGTCCTCGCATGAGCAGTTCTTC	CASEGLAGSSHEQFF
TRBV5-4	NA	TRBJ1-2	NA	TGTGCCAGCAGCCGGCGACAGGCGGATGGCTACACCTTC	CASSRRQADGYTF
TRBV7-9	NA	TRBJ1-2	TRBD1	TGTGCCAGCAGCTTCCCCGCAGGGGGATTTAATGGCTACACCTTC	CASSFPAGGFNGYTF
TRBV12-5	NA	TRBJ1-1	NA	TGTGCTAGTGGTCCCCAGAGGCAGGAGGCTTTCTTT	CASGPQRQEAFF
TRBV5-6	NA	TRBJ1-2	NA	TGTGCCAGCAGCTTGGTCGGCTCACATTCAAGGGGTGGCTACACCTTC	CASSLVGSHSRGGYTF
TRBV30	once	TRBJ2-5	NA	TGTGCCTCGACCACAAGCGGCCAAGAGACCCAGTACTTC	CASTTSGQETQYF
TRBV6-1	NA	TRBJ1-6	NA	TGTGCCAGCAGTCACAGATCCGGCCCTTCACCCCTCCACTTT	CASSHRSGPSPLHF
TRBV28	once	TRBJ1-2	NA	TGTGCCAGCTATCCGATCGCCGCGATGAACTATGGCTACACCTTC	CASYPIAAMNYGYTF
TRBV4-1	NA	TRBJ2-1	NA	TGCGCCAGCAGCCATAGTAGTGAGCAGTTCTTC	CASSHSSEQFF
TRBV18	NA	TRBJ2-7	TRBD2	TGTGCCAGCTCAGCTTGGACTAGCGGGGGCGAGCAGTACTTC	CASSAWTSGGEQYF
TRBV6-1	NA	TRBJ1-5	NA	TGTGCCAGCAGTGCGACGGATGATCAGCCCCAGCATTTT	CASSATDDQPQHF
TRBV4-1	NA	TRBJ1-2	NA	TGCGCCAGCAGCCGTGAGATTTTATATGGCTACACCTTC	CASSREILYGYTF
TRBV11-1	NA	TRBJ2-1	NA	TGTGCCAGCAGCTTTGGGTTGATCAGCTCCTACAATGAGCAGTTCTTC	CASSFGLISSYNEQFF
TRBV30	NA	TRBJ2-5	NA	TGTGCCTGGAGTTTCATGCAAGAGACCCAGTACTTC	CAWSFMQETQYF
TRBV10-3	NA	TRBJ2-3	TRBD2	TGTGCCATCGGAACTAGCGGGGGGGAATCAGATACGCAGTATTTT	CAIGTSGGESDTQYF
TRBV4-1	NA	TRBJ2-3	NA	TGCGCCAGCAGCCCCCGGTCCGTTGTAGCGCAGTATTTT	CASSPRSVVAQYF
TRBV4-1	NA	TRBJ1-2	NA	TGCGCCAGCGATTGGGTTCGTCTATATGGCTACACCTTC	CASDWVRLYGYTF
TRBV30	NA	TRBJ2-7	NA	TGTGCCTGGAGCCGGTTGGACGAGCAGTACTTC	CAWSRLDEQYF
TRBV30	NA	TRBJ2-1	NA	TGTGCCTGGGAGTCTGAGCTGTTGCAGTTCTTC	CAWESELLQFF
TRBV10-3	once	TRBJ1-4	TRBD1	TGTGCCATCAGTGACCAGGGGGCGGCTAATGAAAAACTGTTTTTT	CAISDQGAANEKLFF
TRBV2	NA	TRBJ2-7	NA	TGTGCCACCTCCCTGCCAGGGGGGTCATACGAGCAGTACTTC	CATSLPGGSYEQYF
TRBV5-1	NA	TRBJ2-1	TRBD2	TGCGCCAGCAGCCTCCTTCCGGGGGGTGACTACAATGAGCAGTTCTTC	CASSLLPGGDYNEQFF
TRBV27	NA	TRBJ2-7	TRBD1	TGTGCCAGCAGTTTTTCCAGGGGACAGTCCTTCTCCTACGAGCAGTACTTC	CASSFSRGQSFSYEQYF
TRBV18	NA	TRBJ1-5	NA	TGTGCCAGCTCACTCCAGAGAAGCAATCAGCCCCAGCATTTT	CASSLQRSNQPQHF
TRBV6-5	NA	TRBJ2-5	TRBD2	TGTGCCAGCAGTTACGGACTAGCGGGGGCTAAGTACTTC	CASSYGLAGAKYF
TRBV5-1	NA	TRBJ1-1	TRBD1	TGCGCCAGCAGCCTAACAGGGGAAGGGTACACTGAAGCTTTCTTT	CASSLTGEGYTEAFF
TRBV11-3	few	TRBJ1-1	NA	TGTGCCAGCAGCTTAGATGTGGGCACTGAAGCTTTCTTT	CASSLDVGTEAFF
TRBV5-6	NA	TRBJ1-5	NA	TGTGCCAGCAGCCCCGGGGGGAGTCAGCCCCAGCATTTT	CASSPGGSQPQHF